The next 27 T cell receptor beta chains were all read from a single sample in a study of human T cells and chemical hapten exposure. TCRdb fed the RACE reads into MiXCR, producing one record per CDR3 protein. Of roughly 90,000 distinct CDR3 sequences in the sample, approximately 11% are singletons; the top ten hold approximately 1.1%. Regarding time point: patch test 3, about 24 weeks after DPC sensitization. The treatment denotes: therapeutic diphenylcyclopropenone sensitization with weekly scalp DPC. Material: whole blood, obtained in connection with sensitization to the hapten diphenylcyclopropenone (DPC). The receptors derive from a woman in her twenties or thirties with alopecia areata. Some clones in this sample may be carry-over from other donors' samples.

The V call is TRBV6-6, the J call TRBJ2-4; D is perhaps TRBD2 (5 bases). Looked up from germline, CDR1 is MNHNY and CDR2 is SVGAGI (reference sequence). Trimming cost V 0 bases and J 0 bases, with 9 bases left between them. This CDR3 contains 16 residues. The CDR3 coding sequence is TGTGCCAGCAGTTACTCGAGACTACTAGCCAAAAACATTCAGTACTTC. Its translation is CASSYSRLLAKNIQYF.

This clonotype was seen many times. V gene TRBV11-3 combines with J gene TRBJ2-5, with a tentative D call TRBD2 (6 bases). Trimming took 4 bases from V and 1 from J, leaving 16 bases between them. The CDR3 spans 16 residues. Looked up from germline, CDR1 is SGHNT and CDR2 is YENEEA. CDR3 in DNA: TGTGCCAGCAGCTCTGGGGGATCGGGACTCCAAGAGACCCAGTACTTC. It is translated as CASSSGGSGLQETQYF.

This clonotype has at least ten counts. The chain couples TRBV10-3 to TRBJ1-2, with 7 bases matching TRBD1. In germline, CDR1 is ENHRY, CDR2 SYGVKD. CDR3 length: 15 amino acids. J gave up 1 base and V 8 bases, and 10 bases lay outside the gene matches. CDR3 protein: CAIGGQSGGNYGYTF. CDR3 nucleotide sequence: TGTGCCATCGGGGGACAGTCAGGGGGTAACTATGGCTACACCTTC.

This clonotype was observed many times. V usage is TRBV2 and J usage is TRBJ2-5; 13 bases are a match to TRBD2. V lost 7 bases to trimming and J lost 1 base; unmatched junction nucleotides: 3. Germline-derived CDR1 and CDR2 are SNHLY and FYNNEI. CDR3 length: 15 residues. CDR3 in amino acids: CASNRLAGGQETQYF. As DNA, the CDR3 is TGTGCCAGCAACCGACTAGCGGGGGGCCAAGAGACCCAGTACTTC.

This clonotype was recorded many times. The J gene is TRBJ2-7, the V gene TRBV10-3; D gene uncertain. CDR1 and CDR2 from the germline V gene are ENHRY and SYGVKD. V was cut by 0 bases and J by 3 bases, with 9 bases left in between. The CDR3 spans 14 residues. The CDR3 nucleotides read TGTGCCATCAGTGAGTCGAAGGGCAACTACGAGCAGTACTTC. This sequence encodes CAISESKGNYEQYF.

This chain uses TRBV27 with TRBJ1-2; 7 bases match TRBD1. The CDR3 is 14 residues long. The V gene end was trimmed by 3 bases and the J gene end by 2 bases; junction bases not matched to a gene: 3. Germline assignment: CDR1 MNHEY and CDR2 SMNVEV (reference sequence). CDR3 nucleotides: TGTGCCAGCAGTTTGCGGGACAGAAACTATGGCTACACCTTC. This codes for CASSLRDRNYGYTF.

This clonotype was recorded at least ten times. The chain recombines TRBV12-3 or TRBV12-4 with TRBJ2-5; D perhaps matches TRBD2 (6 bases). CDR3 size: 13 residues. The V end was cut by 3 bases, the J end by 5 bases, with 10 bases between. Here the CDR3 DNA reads TGTGCCAGCAGTTTGCGGGGCTCGGAGACCCAGTACTTC. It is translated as CASSLRGSETQYF.

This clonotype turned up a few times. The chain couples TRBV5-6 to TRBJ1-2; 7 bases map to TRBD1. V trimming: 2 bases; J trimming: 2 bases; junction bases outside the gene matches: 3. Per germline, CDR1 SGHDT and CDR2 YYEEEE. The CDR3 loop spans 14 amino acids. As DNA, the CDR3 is TGTGCCAGCAGCTTAGGACAGGCGAACTATGGCTACACCTTC. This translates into CASSLGQANYGYTF.

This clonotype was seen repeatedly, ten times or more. The CDR3 loop is CASSSTSKGDTQYF. CDR3 nucleotides: TGTGCCAGCAGTTCGACTAGCAAAGGAGATACGCAGTATTTT. The genes are TRBV12-3 or TRBV12-4 and TRBJ2-3; 7 bases match TRBD2. The CDR3 loop spans 14 amino acids. The V segment lost 4 bases and the J segment 5 bases; nucleotides outside the gene matches: 6.

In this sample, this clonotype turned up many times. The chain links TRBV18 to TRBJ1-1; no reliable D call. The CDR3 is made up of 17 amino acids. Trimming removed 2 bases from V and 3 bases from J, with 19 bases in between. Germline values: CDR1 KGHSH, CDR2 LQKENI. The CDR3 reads CASSPKEEGWIDTEAFF. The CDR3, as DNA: TGTGCCAGCTCACCAAAGGAGGAAGGCTGGATCGACACTGAAGCTTTCTTT.

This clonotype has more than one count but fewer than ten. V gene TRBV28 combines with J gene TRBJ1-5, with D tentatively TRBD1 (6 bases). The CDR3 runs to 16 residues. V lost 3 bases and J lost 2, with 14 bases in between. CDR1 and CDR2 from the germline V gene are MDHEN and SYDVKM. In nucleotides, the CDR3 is TGTGCCAGCAGTTTTGAGTCGGACAGTCGCAATCAGCCCCAGCATTTT. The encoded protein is CASSFESDSRNQPQHF.

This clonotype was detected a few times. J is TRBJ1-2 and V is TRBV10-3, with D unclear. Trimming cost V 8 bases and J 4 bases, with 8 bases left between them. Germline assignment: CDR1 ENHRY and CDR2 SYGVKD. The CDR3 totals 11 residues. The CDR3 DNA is TGTGCCATCCGCCAGGCCTATGGCTACACCTTC. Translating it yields CAIRQAYGYTF.

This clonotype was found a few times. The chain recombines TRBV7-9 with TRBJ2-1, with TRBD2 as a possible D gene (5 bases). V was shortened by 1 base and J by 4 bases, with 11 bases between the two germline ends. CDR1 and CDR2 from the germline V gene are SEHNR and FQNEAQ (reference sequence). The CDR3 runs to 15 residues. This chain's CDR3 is CASSLVTGIYNEQFF. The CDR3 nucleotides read TGTGCCAGCAGCTTAGTAACGGGGATATACAATGAGCAGTTCTTC. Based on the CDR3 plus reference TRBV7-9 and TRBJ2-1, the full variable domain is DTGVSQNPRHKITKRGQNVTFRCDPISEHNRLYWYRQTLGQGPEFLTYFQNEAQLEKSRLLSDRFSAERPKGSFSTLEIQRTEQGDSAMYLCASSLVTGIYNEQFFGPGTRLTVL.

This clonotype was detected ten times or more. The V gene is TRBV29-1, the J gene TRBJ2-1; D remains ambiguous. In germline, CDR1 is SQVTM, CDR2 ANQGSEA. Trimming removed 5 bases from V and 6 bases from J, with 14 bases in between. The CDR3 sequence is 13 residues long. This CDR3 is CSVHLPISNEQFF. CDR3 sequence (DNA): TGCAGCGTTCATTTACCCATCTCCAATGAGCAGTTCTTC.

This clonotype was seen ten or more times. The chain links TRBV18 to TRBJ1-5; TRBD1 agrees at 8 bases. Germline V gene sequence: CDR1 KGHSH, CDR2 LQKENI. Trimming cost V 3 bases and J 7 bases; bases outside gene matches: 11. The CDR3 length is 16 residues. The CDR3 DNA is TGTGCCAGCTCACCCAACGGTGGACAGGGTACCCAGCCCCAGCATTTT. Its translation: CASSPNGGQGTQPQHF. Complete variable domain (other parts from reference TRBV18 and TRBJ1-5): NAGVMQNPRHLVRRRGQEARLRCSPMKGHSHVYWYRQLPEEGLKFMVYLQKENIIDESGMPKERFSAEFPKEGPSILRIQQVVRGDSAAYFCASSPNGGQGTQPQHFGDGTRLSIL.

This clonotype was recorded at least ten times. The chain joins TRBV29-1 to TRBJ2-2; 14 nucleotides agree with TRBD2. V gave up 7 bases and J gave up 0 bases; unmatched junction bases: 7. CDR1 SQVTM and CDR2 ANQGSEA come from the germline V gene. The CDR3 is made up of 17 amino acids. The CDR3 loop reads CSARGLAGGTNTGELFF. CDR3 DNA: TGCAGCGCCCGCGGACTAGCGGGGGGCACGAACACCGGGGAGCTGTTTTTT.

This CDR3 is CASSLGGTVTDTQYF. The DNA for the CDR3 is TGCGCCAGCAGCTTGGGAGGAACTGTCACAGATACGCAGTATTTT. This chain joins TRBV5-1 and TRBJ2-3; D unclear. Looked up from germline, CDR1 is SGHRS and CDR2 is YFSETQ. This CDR3 contains 15 residues. V was cut by 0 bases and J by 2 bases, with 10 bases left in between.

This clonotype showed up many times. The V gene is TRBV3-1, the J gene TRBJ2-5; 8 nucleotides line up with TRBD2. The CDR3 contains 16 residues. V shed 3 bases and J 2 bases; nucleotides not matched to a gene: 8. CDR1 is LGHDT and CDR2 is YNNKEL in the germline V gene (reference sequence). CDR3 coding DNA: TGTGCCAGCAGCCACCAACTAGCGGAGATACAAGAGACCCAGTACTTC. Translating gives CASSHQLAEIQETQYF.

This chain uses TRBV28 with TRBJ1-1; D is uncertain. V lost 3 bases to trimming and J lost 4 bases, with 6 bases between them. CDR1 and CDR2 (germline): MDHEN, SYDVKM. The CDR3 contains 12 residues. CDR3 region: CASSLALTEAFF. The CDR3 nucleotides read TGTGCCAGCAGTTTGGCCCTCACTGAAGCTTTCTTT. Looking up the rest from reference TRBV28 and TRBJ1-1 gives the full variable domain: DVKVTQSSRYLVKRTGEKVFLECVQDMDHENMFWYRQDPGLGLRLIYFSYDVKMKEKGDIPEGYSVSREKKERFSLILESASTNQTSMYLCASSLALTEAFFGQGTRLTVV.

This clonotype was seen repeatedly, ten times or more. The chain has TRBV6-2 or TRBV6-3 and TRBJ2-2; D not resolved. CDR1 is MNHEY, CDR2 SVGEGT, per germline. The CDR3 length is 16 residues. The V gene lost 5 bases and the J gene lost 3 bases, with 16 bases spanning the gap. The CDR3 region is CASSHPGSSDTGELFF. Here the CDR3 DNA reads TGTGCCAGCAGTCACCCCGGAAGTTCGGACACCGGGGAGCTGTTTTTT.

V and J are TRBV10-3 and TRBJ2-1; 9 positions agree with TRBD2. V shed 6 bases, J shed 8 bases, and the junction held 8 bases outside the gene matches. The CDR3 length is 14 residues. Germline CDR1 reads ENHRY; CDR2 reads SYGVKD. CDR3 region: CAIRRLAEVDEQFF. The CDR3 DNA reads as TGTGCCATCAGGAGACTAGCGGAGGTCGATGAGCAGTTCTTC.

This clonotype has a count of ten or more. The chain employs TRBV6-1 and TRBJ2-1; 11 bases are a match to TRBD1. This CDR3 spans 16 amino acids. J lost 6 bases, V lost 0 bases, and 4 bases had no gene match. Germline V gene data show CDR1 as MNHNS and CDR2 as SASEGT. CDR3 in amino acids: CASSEAAGTGGNEQFF. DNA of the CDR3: TGTGCCAGCAGTGAAGCTGCCGGGACAGGGGGCAATGAGCAGTTCTTC.

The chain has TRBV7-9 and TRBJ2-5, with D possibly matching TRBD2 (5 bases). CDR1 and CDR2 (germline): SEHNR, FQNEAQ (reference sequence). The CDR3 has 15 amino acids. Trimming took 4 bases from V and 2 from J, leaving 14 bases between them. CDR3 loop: CASSSGRRLQETQYF. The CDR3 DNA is TGTGCCAGCAGCTCTGGACGGAGGCTACAAGAGACCCAGTACTTC.

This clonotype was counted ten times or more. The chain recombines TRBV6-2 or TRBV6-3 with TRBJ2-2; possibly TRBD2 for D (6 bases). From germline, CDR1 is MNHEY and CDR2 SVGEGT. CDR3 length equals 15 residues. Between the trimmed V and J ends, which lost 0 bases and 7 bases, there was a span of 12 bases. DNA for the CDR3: TGTGCCAGCAGTTACTCGGAGGGGAGAGACGGGGAGCTGTTTTTT. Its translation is CASSYSEGRDGELFF.

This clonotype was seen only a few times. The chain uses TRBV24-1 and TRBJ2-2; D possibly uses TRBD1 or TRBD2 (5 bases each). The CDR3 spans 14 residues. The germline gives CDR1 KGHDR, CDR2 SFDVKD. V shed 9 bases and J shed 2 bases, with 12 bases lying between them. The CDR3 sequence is CATLGEPNTGELFF. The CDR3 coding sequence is TGTGCCACCCTGGGGGAGCCCAACACCGGGGAGCTGTTTTTT.

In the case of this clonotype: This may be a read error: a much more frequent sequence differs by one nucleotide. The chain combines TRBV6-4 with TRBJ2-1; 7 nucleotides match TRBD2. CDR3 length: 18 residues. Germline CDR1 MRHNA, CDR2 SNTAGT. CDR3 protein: CAGSVRMVASGYDNEQFF. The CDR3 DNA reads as TGTGCCGGCAGTGTAAGGATGGTGGCTAGCGGCTACGACAATGAGCAGTTCTTC.

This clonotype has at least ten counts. CDR3 DNA sequence: TGTGCCAGCAGTTTGGACAGTTCTTGGGCCGGAGCTTTCTTT. Its translation: CASSLDSSWAGAFF. The chain joins TRBV28 to TRBJ1-1; tentative D call: TRBD1 (6 bases). The CDR3 consists of 14 residues. The germline V gene has CDR1 MDHEN and CDR2 SYDVKM. V lost 3 bases and J lost 10, with 18 bases in between.